The 27 T cell receptor beta chains listed next were all sequenced from one sample in a study of identical twins. Each CDR3 protein is one row after TCRdb ran MiXCR on the 5' RACE reads. The sample yields about 480,000 distinct CDR3 sequences, 13% to 15% seen once. A further study also used this sample, focusing on yellow fever vaccine responses in identical twins.

The specimen was CD4+ T cells sorted from blood. The receptor source for this set is a woman aged 18-29 years in good health.

The chain couples TRBV20-1 to TRBJ2-2, with 9 bases that match TRBD2. With V trimmed by 6 bases and J by 3 bases, 5 bases remained unmatched. CDR1 and CDR2 (germline): DFQATT, SNEGSKA (reference sequence). The CDR3 is 14 amino acids. In nucleotides, the CDR3 is TGCAGTGCAGGGACTAGCATCGACACCGGGGAGCTGTTTTTT. Amino acid sequence: CSAGTSIDTGELFF.

The chain is built from TRBV5-4 and TRBJ2-1; 8 bases are a match to TRBD2. The germline V gene has CDR1 SGHNT and CDR2 YYREEE (reference sequence). The CDR3 has 15 residues. The V segment lost 4 bases and the J segment 10 bases; nucleotides outside the gene matches: 13. The CDR3 coding sequence is TGTGCCAGCAGCCCGCCTAGCGGTCGGGGGGGGGAGCAGTTCTTC. This encodes CASSPPSGRGGEQFF.

This clonotype was counted ten times or more. The V gene is TRBV5-1, the J gene TRBJ2-7; 7 positions agree with TRBD2. CDR1 SGHRS and CDR2 YFSETQ come from the germline V gene. J was trimmed by 6 bases and V by 2 bases; bases with no gene match: 8. This CDR3 has 14 amino acids. The chain's CDR3 is CASSFAGVSGEQYF. For the CDR3, the DNA is TGCGCCAGCAGCTTCGCGGGAGTCTCTGGCGAGCAGTACTTC. Full variable domain (missing parts from reference TRBV5-1 and TRBJ2-7): KAGVTQTPRYLIKTRGQQVTLSCSPISGHRSVSWYQQTPGQGLQFLFEYFSETQRNKGNFPGRFSGRQFSNSRSEMNVSTLELGDSALYLCASSFAGVSGEQYFGPGTRLTVT.

This chain connects TRBV6-1 to TRBJ2-7, with unresolved D. The CDR3 loop spans 12 amino acids. Trimming pared 6 bases from V and 8 bases from J, leaving 14 bases between. Germline V gene data show CDR1 as MNHNS and CDR2 as SASEGT. The CDR3 DNA reads TGTGCCAGCAGATCTATGGCTGACAAGCAGTACTTC. Encoded protein: CASRSMADKQYF.

The chain recombines TRBV3-1 with TRBJ2-5, with D possibly TRBD2 on 5 matching bases. This CDR3 is built from 13 residues. The V and J ends lost 7 bases and 5 bases respectively, with 14 bases between them. The germline V gene encodes CDR1 LGHDT and CDR2 YNNKEL (reference sequence). CDR3 amino acids: CASKITTGETQYF. The CDR3 DNA reads TGTGCCAGCAAAATCACTACGGGGGAGACCCAGTACTTC.

A few counts support this clonotype. V and J are TRBV4-1 and TRBJ2-2; tentatively, D is TRBD1 (6 bases). The CDR3 is 16 amino acids. Germline V gene data show CDR1 as MGHRA and CDR2 as YSYEKL. V lost 3 bases and J 4 bases, leaving 15 bases between the germline ends. The CDR3 sequence is CASSHVSGELTGELFF. The CDR3 nucleotides are TGCGCCAGCAGCCACGTATCAGGGGAACTCACCGGGGAGCTGTTTTTT.

The V gene is TRBV10-3, the J gene TRBJ2-3; 12 nucleotides match TRBD2. The J segment lost 3 bases and the V segment lost 6 bases, leaving 4 bases of the junction unmatched. The CDR3 extends over 15 amino acids. Germline assignment: CDR1 ENHRY and CDR2 SYGVKD. For the CDR3, the DNA is TGTGCCATCAGAGCTAGCGGGGGGGCTACAGATACGCAGTATTTT. Amino acid sequence: CAIRASGGATDTQYF.

The table lists this clonotype with a few counts. DNA of the CDR3: TGTGCCACCAGCAGAGCGGGGGGCGTGAACACCGGGGAGCTGTTTTTT. This sequence encodes CATSRAGGVNTGELFF. This chain uses TRBV15 with TRBJ2-2; maybe TRBD2 (7 bases). The CDR3 totals 16 residues. Trimming left V 1 base short and J 1 base short, with 10 bases between. CDR1 and CDR2 from the germline V gene are LNHNV and YYDKDF (reference sequence).

The chain recombines TRBV10-3 with TRBJ2-5; TRBD2 aligns across 9 bases. This CDR3 region has 17 residues. V was clipped by 3 bases and J by 5 bases; unmatched bases: 13. Germline V CDR1 and CDR2: ENHRY, SYGVKD. The CDR3 region is CAISEEGAGGRGETQYF. The CDR3 region has the DNA TGTGCCATCAGTGAAGAGGGAGCGGGGGGCCGCGGGGAGACCCAGTACTTC.

This clonotype was counted ten times or more. This rearrangement joins TRBV12-3 or TRBV12-4 to TRBJ1-1; D possibly corresponds to TRBD1 (5 bases). This CDR3 is 15 amino acids long. V lost 2 bases to trimming and J lost 6 bases, with 16 bases between them. CDR3 sequence: CASSLISWGSAEAFF. The CDR3 bases are TGTGCCAGCAGTTTAATCTCTTGGGGCTCCGCTGAAGCTTTCTTT.

There are a few counts of this clonotype. The chain is built from TRBV20-1 and TRBJ2-7; TRBD2 agrees at 7 bases. Germline assignment: CDR1 DFQATT and CDR2 SNEGSKA (reference sequence). J was trimmed by 3 bases and V by 0 bases; bases with no gene match: 2. The CDR3 is 13 amino acids. CDR3 protein: CSARDASGYEQYF. CDR3 sequence (DNA): TGCAGTGCTAGAGATGCTAGCGGCTACGAGCAGTACTTC.

In this sample, this clonotype turned up many times. V is TRBV12-3 or TRBV12-4 and J is TRBJ2-6; D is unresolved. V was pared by 6 bases and J by 0 bases, with 3 bases between. The CDR3 covers 13 residues. CDR3 in DNA: TGTGCCAGCAGGTCCTCTGGGGCCAACGTCCTGACTTTC. Its translation: CASRSSGANVLTF.

A few counts support this clonotype. This sequence joins TRBV5-6 and TRBJ1-6, with D possibly being TRBD1 (5 bases). The CDR3 runs 14 residues. Germline V lookup: CDR1 SGHDT, CDR2 YYEEEE. V was clipped by 1 base and J by 14 bases, with 16 bases between them. The CDR3 DNA reads TGTGCCAGCAGCTTGTCACCAGGGACTGGAACCCTCCACTTT. It translates to CASSLSPGTGTLHF.

This clonotype was seen more than once but under ten times. The genes are TRBV6-5 and TRBJ2-7; D remains unclear. V lost 1 base, J lost 2 bases, and 12 bases lay in between. Germline-derived CDR1 and CDR2 are MNHEY and SVGAGI. The CDR3 has 15 residues. DNA for the CDR3: TGTGCCAGCAGTTACTTCGTGACACTCGCCTACGAGCAGTACTTC. Protein: CASSYFVTLAYEQYF.

The V and J genes are TRBV27 and TRBJ2-7; D might be TRBD2 (5 bases). The V gene's germline CDR1 is MNHEY and CDR2 SMNVEV (reference sequence). V dropped 3 bases and J dropped 6 bases, with 9 bases sitting between them. This CDR3 spans 12 amino acids. DNA of the CDR3: TGTGCCAGCAGTTTCGAGGGCTGCGAGCAGTACTTC. It codes for CASSFEGCEQYF.

This clonotype was seen a few times. V usage is TRBV4-3 and J usage is TRBJ1-4; D might be TRBD1 (5 bases). This CDR3 comprises 15 residues. Per the germline V gene, CDR1 is LGHNA and CDR2 is YSLEER. Between the trimmed V and J ends, which lost 0 bases and 6 bases, there was a span of 11 bases. CDR3 sequence (DNA): TGCGCCAGCAGCCAAGACTACGGGGGATATGAAAAACTGTTTTTT. Amino acid sequence: CASSQDYGGYEKLFF.

This clonotype was recorded a few times. The chain employs TRBV20-1 and TRBJ1-1; D is uncertain. CDR1 is DFQATT and CDR2 is SNEGSKA in the germline V gene (reference sequence). V lost 6 bases and J 2 bases, leaving 10 bases between the germline ends. The CDR3 runs 12 residues. The CDR3 DNA reads TGCAGTGCGAGTAAAATAAACACTGAAGCTTTCTTT. It is translated as CSASKINTEAFF.

The V and J genes are TRBV20-1 and TRBJ1-2; 9 positions match TRBD1. The ends lost 0 bases at V and 7 bases at J; junction bases unmatched: 6. CDR1 is DFQATT, CDR2 SNEGSKA, per germline (reference sequence). The CDR3 loop spans 14 amino acids. CDR3 nucleotides: TGCAGTGCTAGAGATTCGGGACAGGGAGGTGGCTACACCTTC. It is translated as CSARDSGQGGGYTF.

This clonotype was seen only a few times. V gene TRBV20-1 combines with J gene TRBJ2-7; 11 bases fit TRBD1. Germline loops: CDR1 DFQATT, CDR2 SNEGSKA (reference sequence). The J segment lost 3 bases and the V segment lost 6 bases, leaving 10 bases of the junction unmatched. CDR3 length: 15 amino acids. The CDR3 spells CSAEGAGQGVYEQYF. In DNA, the CDR3 is TGCAGTGCGGAAGGGGCGGGACAGGGGGTCTACGAGCAGTACTTC.

This clonotype showed up just a few times. V and J are TRBV10-3 and TRBJ2-1, with 10 bases aligning to TRBD1. The length of the CDR3 is 15 residues. V was pared by 3 bases and J by 6 bases, with 5 bases of the junction left unmatched. Germline V CDR1 and CDR2: ENHRY, SYGVKD. The CDR3 bases are TGTGCCATCAGTGATAAGGGGACAGGGGTCAATGAGCAGTTCTTC. Amino acid sequence: CAISDKGTGVNEQFF.

This clonotype was counted a few times. J is TRBJ2-3 and V is TRBV12-3 or TRBV12-4; weak D call: TRBD2 (6 bases). Trimming cost V 2 bases and J 11 bases, with 17 bases left between them. CDR3 length: 14 residues. CDR3 nucleotide sequence: TGTGCCAGCAGTTTAAGGGCGGGACTTTTGGGGCAGTATTTT. Residues: CASSLRAGLLGQYF.

This clonotype was seen a handful of times. The chain is built from TRBV10-3 and TRBJ2-5; D is perhaps TRBD2 (6 bases). Deletions cut 5 bases from V and 3 bases from J, with 10 bases between. The CDR3 length is 13 residues. Germline CDR1 and CDR2: ENHRY and SYGVKD. This CDR3 reads CAISMREEETQYF. The CDR3 nucleotides are TGTGCCATCAGTATGCGGGAAGAAGAGACCCAGTACTTC.

This clonotype occurred a few times. The gene calls are TRBV25-1 and TRBJ2-2; 9 positions agree with TRBD1. The length of the CDR3 is 16 residues. Germline-derived CDR1 and CDR2 are MGHDK and SYGVNS. The V segment lost 6 bases and the J segment 4 bases; nucleotides outside the gene matches: 9. CDR3 region: CASSDPGQGPTGELFF. The CDR3, as DNA: TGTGCCAGCAGCGATCCGGGACAGGGACCCACCGGGGAGCTGTTTTTT. The variable domain in full, with the rest retrieved from reference TRBV25-1 and TRBJ2-2, is EADIYQTPRYLVIGTGKKITLECSQTMGHDKMYWYQQDPGMELHLIHYSYGVNSTEKGDLSSESTVSRIRTEHFPLTLESARPSHTSQYLCASSDPGQGPTGELFFGEGSRLTVL.

This clonotype was seen a few times. Germline is not matched at one junction end, which may reflect a read error. The rearrangement joins TRBV3-1 to TRBJ2-3; D may be TRBD1 or TRBD2 (5 bases each). Germline loops: CDR1 LGHDT, CDR2 YNNKEL (reference sequence). The CDR3 sequence is 13 residues long. The CDR3 nucleotides are TGTGCCAGCAGACAAGGGACGACAGATACGCAGTATTTT. Residues: CASRQGTTDTQYF.

This clonotype occurred a few times. V is TRBV15 and J is TRBJ2-3; possible D gene TRBD2, 7 bases. The V and J ends lost 8 bases and 6 bases respectively, with 18 bases between them. Per germline, CDR1 LNHNV and CDR2 YYDKDF (reference sequence). CDR3 size: 14 residues. CDR3 DNA: TGTGCCACCCGACTAGCTGGGGGGCGGGATACGCAGTATTTT. This gives the protein CATRLAGGRDTQYF.

The rearrangement uses TRBV11-1 and TRBJ2-3; 10 bases are shared with TRBD2. This CDR3 is 18 amino acids long. V trimming: 0 bases; J trimming: 4 bases; junction bases outside the gene matches: 10. From germline, CDR1 is SGHAT and CDR2 FQDESV (reference sequence). Here the CDR3 DNA reads TGTGCCAGCAGCTTAGCGCTCGGGCTAGCGGGAGAATCAGATACGCAGTATTTT. Its protein product is CASSLALGLAGESDTQYF.

This clonotype occurred a few times. The genes are TRBV20-1 and TRBJ2-7; TRBD2 agrees at 7 bases. This CDR3 contains 14 residues. With 3 bases clipped from V and 3 bases from J, the junction kept 8 bases outside the gene matches. Germline V gene lookup returns CDR1 DFQATT and CDR2 SNEGSKA (reference sequence). The CDR3 DNA reads TGCAGTGCTAGCCCCAGGGAGGGTATCTACGAGCAGTACTTC. This sequence encodes CSASPREGIYEQYF.